This TCR beta chain was obtained from a study of OX40 agonist ivuxolimab in advanced cancers. Across the study: Past anti-PD-1, anti-PD-L1 or anti-CTLA-4 therapy was accepted, and 30% to 50% had received some.

Germline values: CDR1 MGHRA, CDR2 YSYEKL. The CDR3 extends over 15 amino acids. The data were produced by immunoSEQ multiplex PCR, yet TCRdb's version contains in-frame clones alone and is incomplete. The sample consists of fewer than 65,000 clones, roughly 90% of them appearing once. Anyone with autoimmune disease history or systemic immunosuppression was excluded. Collection of blood occurred at baseline, at cycle 4 day 1, and at cycle 7 day 1. Worth noting for this clone: The junction does not match germline at one end; this may be a read error.

This sequence originates from an adult with an advanced solid tumor such as melanoma, head and neck, liver or kidney cancer. The source material was CD4+ or CD8+ T cells sorted from blood, sampled in a trial of the OX40 agonist ivuxolimab. The chain has TRBV4-1 and TRBJ1-1; 9 bases align to TRBD1. CDR3 region: CASSQIGQGLTEVFF. The CDR3 DNA sequence: TGCGCCAGCAGCCAAATTGGACAGGGGTTGACTGAAGTTTTCTTT.